Presented here are 14 T cell receptor beta chains from one specimen sequenced in a study of molecular identifiers for immune sequencing clone quantification. TCRdb reprocessed the PCR reads with MiXCR, giving one entry per CDR3 protein. The sample comprises about 65,000 distinct CDR3 sequences, around a sixth of which are singletons, and about 1.5% rests with the top ten. The sample was naive CD8+ T cells from blood, with Jurkat cell RNA spiked in. Subset denoted: FACS-sorted CD8+CD4-CCR7+CD45RA+ naive T cells. Every receptor here comes from a human donor in good health. Some libraries in this study had Jurkat cell RNA spiked in.

V is TRBV7-9 and J is TRBJ2-1; D is possibly TRBD2 (5 bases). This CDR3 has 15 residues. Deletions cut 4 bases from V and 5 bases from J, with 15 bases between. The V gene's germline CDR1 is SEHNR and CDR2 FQNEAQ (reference sequence). CDR3 loop: CASSWMTMINNEQFF. CDR3 bases: TGTGCCAGCAGCTGGATGACTATGATCAACAATGAGCAGTTCTTC.

As regards this clonotype: A single base separates this from a much larger clone, so it may be a read error. The rearrangement uses TRBV20-1 and TRBJ2-1, with 8 bases matching TRBD2. This CDR3 has 12 amino acids. Germline V gives CDR1 DFQATT, CDR2 SNEGSKA (reference sequence). CDR3 loop: CSAKGLVNGQFF. DNA for the CDR3: TGCAGTGCAAAGGGACTAGTCAATGGGCAGTTCTTC.

The V call is TRBV28, the J call TRBJ1-4; a weak D match, TRBD1 (5 bases). The CDR3 is 16 amino acids. Germline V gene sequence: CDR1 MDHEN, CDR2 SYDVKM. V lost 5 bases and J 1 base, leaving 14 bases between the germline ends. CDR3: CASSKGPIGTNEKLFF. The CDR3 DNA is TGTGCCAGCAGTAAGGGACCCATCGGAACTAATGAAAAACTGTTTTTT.

The chain employs TRBV7-9 and TRBJ2-2; 8 nucleotides align to TRBD2. Trimming removed 2 bases from V and 4 bases from J; junction bases left unmatched: 3. Germline V gene data show CDR1 as SEHNR and CDR2 as FQNEAQ (reference sequence). The CDR3 runs 15 residues. Here the CDR3 DNA reads TGTGCCAGCAGCTTACTGCTAGCGGGCACCGGGGAGCTGTTTTTT. Residues: CASSLLLAGTGELFF.

On this clonotype: Sequence at one end of the junction differs from germline and may be a read error. The chain recombines TRBV7-2 with TRBJ2-3, with 13 bases matching TRBD2. Per germline, CDR1 SGHTA and CDR2 FQGNSA. The CDR3 is made up of 16 amino acids. CDR3 bases: TGCGCCAGCAGCCTTAGGACTAGCGGGAGCCTCGGTGCGCAGTATTTT. Encoded protein: CASSLRTSGSLGAQYF.

Concerning this clonotype itself: The junction shows a germline mismatch at one end, possibly a read error. This sequence joins TRBV7-3 and TRBJ2-1; TRBD2 agrees at 8 bases. Germline V gene data show CDR1 as SGHTA and CDR2 as FQGTGA. The CDR3 length is 15 residues. CDR3: CASSLGAGVYNGQFF. For the CDR3, the DNA is TGTGCCAGCAGCTTAGGAGCGGGAGTCTACAATGGGCAGTTCTTC. The full variable domain, its missing parts supplied by reference TRBV7-3 and TRBJ2-1, is GAGVSQTPSNKVTEKGKYVELRCDPISGHTALYWYRQSLGQGPEFLIYFQGTGAADDSGLPNDRFFAVRPEGSVSTLKIQRTERGDSAVYLCASSLGAGVYNGQFFGPGTRLTVL.

Worth noting for this clonotype: Relative to the germline gene, one junction end is altered; a read error may explain this. The chain joins TRBV5-6 to TRBJ1-1; the D is unclear. The CDR3 spans 15 residues. CDR1 and CDR2 from the germline V gene are SGHDT and YYEEEE. CDR3 loop: CASSLALGDEAEALF. The CDR3 DNA reads as TGTGCCAGCAGCTTGGCACTCGGGGATGAAGCTGAAGCTCTCTTT.

This clonotype was picked up a small number of times. The chain is built from TRBV27 and TRBJ2-1; perhaps TRBD2 as D (6 bases). Germline V gene sequence: CDR1 MNHEY, CDR2 SMNVEV (reference sequence). V was clipped by 2 bases and J by 1 base, with 6 bases between them. There are 14 residues in the CDR3. This CDR3 reads CASSLAGSYNEQFF. CDR3 nucleotides: TGTGCCAGCAGTTTAGCGGGGTCCTACAATGAGCAGTTCTTC.

The chain recombines TRBV13 with TRBJ2-1; 7 bases fit TRBD2. The CDR3 totals 16 residues. From germline, CDR1 is PRHDT and CDR2 FYEKMQ (reference sequence). Trimming at V came to 5 bases and at J to 8 bases, leaving 15 bases not matched to a gene. The CDR3 is CASSHGTTVWDDEQFF. CDR3 nucleotides: TGTGCCAGCAGCCACGGGACTACCGTTTGGGACGATGAGCAGTTCTTC.

V usage is TRBV6-5 and J usage is TRBJ2-1, with 9 positions matching TRBD2. The germline V gene has CDR1 MNHEY and CDR2 SVGAGI. With 8 bases clipped from V and 1 base from J, the junction kept 6 bases outside the gene matches. CDR3 length: 15 amino acids. DNA of the CDR3: TGTGCCAGCCGGCTAGCGGGAATGTCCTACAATGAGCAGTTCTTC. This encodes CASRLAGMSYNEQFF.

This clonotype was seen more than once but under ten times. The CDR3 carries no conserved terminal phenylalanine or tryptophan, so it likely arises from a read error. The rearrangement links TRBV2 to TRBJ2-5; D not resolved. The CDR3 has 12 residues. Trimming removed 3 bases from V and 6 bases from J, with 8 bases in between. CDR1 and CDR2 (germline): SNHLY, FYNNEI. Here the CDR3 reads CASSDAIQTQYL. The CDR3, as DNA: TGTGCCAGCAGTGACGCTATACAGACCCAGTACCTC.

This clonotype was counted at least ten times. V usage is TRBV11-2 and J usage is TRBJ1-5; tentative D call: TRBD1 (6 bases). With 5 bases removed from V and 2 bases from J, the gap between germline ends came to 13 bases. CDR3 length: 15 amino acids. In germline, CDR1 is SGHAT, CDR2 FQNNGV. In DNA, the CDR3 is TGTGCCAGCAGCCGGGAGGGGGTACGCAATCAGCCCCAGCATTTT. Translating gives CASSREGVRNQPQHF.

The J gene is TRBJ2-2, the V gene TRBV25-1; possibly TRBD1 for D (6 bases). CDR3 length: 16 residues. Trimming removed 5 bases from V and 3 bases from J, with 16 bases in between. Germline lookup yields CDR1 MGHDK and CDR2 SYGVNS. The chain's CDR3 is CASSLGAGKYTGELFF. The CDR3 nucleotides read TGTGCCAGCAGTCTGGGGGCAGGGAAGTACACCGGGGAGCTGTTTTTT. Full variable domain (rest looked up from reference TRBV25-1 and TRBJ2-2): EADIYQTPRYLVIGTGKKITLECSQTMGHDKMYWYQQDPGMELHLIHYSYGVNSTEKGDLSSESTVSRIRTEHFPLTLESARPSHTSQYLCASSLGAGKYTGELFFGEGSRLTVL.

This clonotype was detected ten times or more. This chain joins TRBV27 and TRBJ1-1; weak D call: TRBD1 (6 bases). The CDR3 loop spans 13 amino acids. The V gene lost 8 bases and the J gene lost 4 bases, with 14 bases spanning the gap. The germline V gene encodes CDR1 MNHEY and CDR2 SMNVEV (reference sequence). The CDR3 nucleotides are TGTGCCAGCGCCAAACAGGGCCTCACTGAAGCTTTCTTT. Translating gives CASAKQGLTEAFF.